The rows below give T cell receptor beta chains drawn from one sample of a study of blood T cells in healthy people across ages. TCRdb re-called the 5' RACE reads through MiXCR, storing one row per CDR3 protein. This table holds about 970,000 distinct CDR3 sequences, roughly 51% found once. Sequencing was carried out using blood. Receptors were obtained from a woman aged 55-69 years in good health. CDR3s include the opening cysteine and the closing phenylalanine or tryptophan.

J: TRBJ2-5
V: TRBV6-6
CDR3: CASSKQGIGQYF

J: TRBJ2-7
V: TRBV10-3
CDR3: CAISESPGQGYEQYF

J: TRBJ2-7
V: TRBV6-2/TRBV6-3
CDR3: CASSYSGGTQAEQYF

J: TRBJ2-7
V: TRBV7-2
CDR3: CASSSEGLDWTYEQYF

J: TRBJ1-1
V: TRBV12-3/TRBV12-4
CDR3: CASTLGGSSTRAFF

J: TRBJ1-5
V: TRBV4-2
CDR3: CASSQGGQGKQPQHF

J: TRBJ2-1
V: TRBV2
CDR3: CASRGDYNEQFF

J: TRBJ2-7
V: TRBV9
CDR3: CASSVASSGSYEQYF

J: TRBJ1-4
V: TRBV4-1
CDR3: CASSPSTGGSATNEKLFF

J: TRBJ1-1
V: TRBV6-6
CDR3: CASSYDRGREAFF

J: TRBJ2-7
V: TRBV12-3/TRBV12-4
CDR3: CASSSSGTSGAYEQYF

J: TRBJ2-7
V: TRBV10-3
CDR3: CAIMGTSDYEQYF

J: TRBJ1-2
V: TRBV6-6
CDR3: CASQRSYGYTF

J: TRBJ2-1
V: TRBV20-1
CDR3: CSALTGYSNNNEQFF

J: TRBJ2-3
V: TRBV29-1
CDR3: CGPTRGGPDTQYF

J: TRBJ1-2
V: TRBV9
CDR3: CASRAGVYGYTF

J: TRBJ2-5
V: TRBV24-1
CDR3: CATSDATGTYQETQYF